The entry below gives a single TCR beta chain sequence along with its context. Its cognate antigen has yet to be identified. No clone much larger than this one lies a single base away; base qualities are absent. The donors were roughly 40 Caucasian individuals from Russia, aged about 6 to 100 years, who were systemically healthy. About 10 milliliters of peripheral blood were drawn from each donor into EDTA-treated Vacutainer tubes. Ficoll-Paque density-gradient centrifugation was used to isolate PBMCs, with at least 6.5 million per sample. Total RNA was extracted from PBMCs with Trizol reagent, with at least 5 micrograms obtained per sample. For every donor, flow cytometry on a PBMC aliquot measured the percentage of naive CD45RAhigh/CD27high T cells. The record originates from a study of blood T cells in healthy people across ages (dated by TCRdb to 2015 to 2017). About the investigation overall: In model experiments, roughly one uniquely barcoded TCR beta cDNA molecule per two T cells was captured by template switching. Age-related changes in TCR beta repertoire diversity were measured in the study by deep sequencing normalized with unique cDNA molecular identifiers. The donors were split into four age groups: young (average around 17 years), middle-aged (nearly 40), aged (more than 60) and long-lived (roughly 86). Donors of different ages were randomly distributed across sequencing lanes to avoid experimental bias. For two donors (one aged 18 to 29 and one aged 80 or older), the study analyzed two additional independent replicas of 1 million unique cDNA reads from the same blood draw. Points the paper makes about the study in general: Because the CMV infection status of the donors was unknown, age-related changes in expanded clonotypes may potentially have been confounded. Compared with the aged group, more naive CD4+ T cells, fewer expanded clones and increased TCR diversity were shown by the long-lived group, suggesting age selection. Bulk unsorted PBMC profiling prevented conclusive comparison of naive and antigen-experienced compartments. As age increased, observed TCR beta diversity per million T cells dropped in a roughly linear way, and a significant reduction was already evident by age 40. A strong correlation was found between observed TCR beta diversity and the percentage of naive T cells measured by flow cytometry. Estimates of total diversity based on one million sequenced T cells were considered lower bounds and underestimates.

CDR1 and CDR2 (SEHNR, FQNEAQ) derive from the germline V gene (reference sequence). The cysteine opens and the phenylalanine closes a CDR3 of 14 amino acids. Only CDR3 DNA remains: 42 bases, in frame from the first base. Relative to germline, V is missing 6 bases and J is missing 8 bases, with 6 bases of the junction outside any gene match. Library preparation was by 5' RACE. The sequencer listed for this sample is Illumina HiSeq 2500. A second PCR of about 6 to 12 cycles was run with a J-beta primer mix and a sample-barcoded 5' primer. A template-switch 5' adaptor carrying 12 random nucleotides introduced a unique molecular identifier onto each TCR beta cDNA molecule. Each sample yielded at least 2.5 million CDR3-containing paired-end reads. All of the RNA was converted into first-strand cDNA using the Mint cDNA synthesis kit, with a TRBC-specific oligonucleotide serving as the primer. Following uracil-DNA glycosylase treatment, all cDNA underwent a first 18-cycle PCR with the universal primers M1SS and BC2_uni_R. The original methods were these. Each sample was normalized by randomly selecting 1 million high-quality reads, each carrying a distinct molecular identifier. Reads with shared molecular identifiers were discarded instead of being binned into consensus sequences. CDR3 identification, clonotype clustering and error correction used MiTCR with a Q25 quality threshold and the strictest error-elimination algorithm. A nonparametric unseen species model with Euler transformation was used to estimate a lower bound on total TCR beta diversity. TCRdb reprocessing: public reads trimmed at Q25 with fastp, clones called with MiXCR, in-frame beta chains kept. Rows with a matching CDR3 protein are joined into one entry that keeps the most common DNA and genes. These V and J calls derive from TCRdb rather than the authors' analysis. In all, the sample holds 700,000 or so distinct CDR3 sequences, and 22% of those were seen once. The ten largest make up about 20% of the sample.

The chain uses TRBV7-9 and TRBJ2-1; 11 bases in between match TRBD1. The material sequenced was blood. This sequence originates from a man aged 70-80 years in good health. The CDR3 sequence is CASSKDRGLHEQFF. Read as DNA, the sequence is TGTGCCAGCAGTAAGGACAGGGGGCTGCATGAGCAGTTCTTC.